This record concerns one T cell receptor beta chain sequence. Only in-frame clones appear in the TCRdb table, and some are missing; sequencing was by immunoSEQ multiplex PCR. The sample lists some 230,000 clones; 86% were seen once. The sample belongs to a study of blood T cell repertoires in COVID-19. Sequenced: peripheral blood. The TCR was taken from a man in his thirties or forties who had recovered from COVID-19.

The DNA of the CDR3 is TGCGCCAGCAGTGAGACTTTCTCAGGGGCCAATGAGCAGTTCTTC. This sequence encodes CASSETFSGANEQFF. The chain employs TRBV10-2 and TRBJ2-1; D might be TRBD1 (6 bases). V lost 2 bases and J 6 bases, leaving 14 bases between the germline ends. The CDR3 loop spans 15 amino acids. CDR1 and CDR2 (germline): WSHSY, SAAADI.